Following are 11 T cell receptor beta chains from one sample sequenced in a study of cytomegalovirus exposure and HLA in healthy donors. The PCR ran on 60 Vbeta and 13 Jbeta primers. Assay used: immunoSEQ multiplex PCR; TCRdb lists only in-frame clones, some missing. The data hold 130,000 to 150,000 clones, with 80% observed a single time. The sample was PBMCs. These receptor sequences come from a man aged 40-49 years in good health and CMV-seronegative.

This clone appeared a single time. Here the CDR3 reads CAISERGGAGPYEQYF. In DNA, the CDR3 is TGTGCCATCAGTGAGCGAGGGGGCGCAGGTCCCTACGAGCAGTACTTC. The rearrangement joins TRBV10-3 to TRBJ2-7; 7 nucleotides agree with TRBD1. The CDR3 length is 16 residues. From germline, CDR1 is ENHRY and CDR2 SYGVKD. V was pared by 2 bases and J by 2 bases, with 9 bases of the junction left unmatched.

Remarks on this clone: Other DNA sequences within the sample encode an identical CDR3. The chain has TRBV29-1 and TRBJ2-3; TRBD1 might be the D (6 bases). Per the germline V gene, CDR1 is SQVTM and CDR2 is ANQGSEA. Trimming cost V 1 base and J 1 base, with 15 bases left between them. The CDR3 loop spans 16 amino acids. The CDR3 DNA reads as TGCAGCGTTGAAGGTAGTGGGGGCGCGGGCACAGATACGCAGTATTTT. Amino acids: CSVEGSGGAGTDTQYF.

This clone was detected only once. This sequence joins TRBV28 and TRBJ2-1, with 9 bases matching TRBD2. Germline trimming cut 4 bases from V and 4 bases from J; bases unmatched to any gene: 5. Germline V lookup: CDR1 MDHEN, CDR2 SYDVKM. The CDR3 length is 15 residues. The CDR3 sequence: CASSSPAGGYNEQFF. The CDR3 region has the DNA TGTGCCAGCAGTTCCCCGGCGGGGGGGTACAATGAGCAGTTCTTC.

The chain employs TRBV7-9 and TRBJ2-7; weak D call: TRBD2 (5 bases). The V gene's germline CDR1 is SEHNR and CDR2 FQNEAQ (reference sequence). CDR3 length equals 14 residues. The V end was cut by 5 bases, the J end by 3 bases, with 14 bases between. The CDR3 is CASSPPAGDYEQYF. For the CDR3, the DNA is TGTGCCAGCAGCCCCCCCGCCGGGGACTACGAGCAGTACTTC.

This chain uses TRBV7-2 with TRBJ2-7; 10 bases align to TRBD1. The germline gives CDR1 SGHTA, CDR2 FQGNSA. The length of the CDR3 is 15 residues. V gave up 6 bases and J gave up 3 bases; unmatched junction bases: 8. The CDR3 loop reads CASRPPGQGSYEQYF. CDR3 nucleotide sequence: TGTGCCAGCAGACCCCCGGGACAGGGGAGCTACGAGCAGTACTTC.

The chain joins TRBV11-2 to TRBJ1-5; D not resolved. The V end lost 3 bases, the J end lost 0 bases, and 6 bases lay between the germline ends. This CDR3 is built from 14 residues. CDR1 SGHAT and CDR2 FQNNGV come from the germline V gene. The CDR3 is CASSFTDSNQPQHF. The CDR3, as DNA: TGTGCCAGCAGCTTCACAGATAGCAATCAGCCCCAGCATTTT. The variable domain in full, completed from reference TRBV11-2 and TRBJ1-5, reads EAGVAQSPRYKIIEKRQSVAFWCNPISGHATLYWYQQILGQGPKLLIQFQNNGVVDDSQLPKDRFSAERLKGVDSTLKIQPAKLEDSAVYLCASSFTDSNQPQHFGDGTRLSIL.

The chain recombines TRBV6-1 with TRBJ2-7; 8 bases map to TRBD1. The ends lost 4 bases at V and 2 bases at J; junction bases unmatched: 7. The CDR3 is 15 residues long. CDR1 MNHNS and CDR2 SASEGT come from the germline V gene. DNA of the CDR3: TGTGCCAGCAGTGCGTCCGGGACAGGAACCTACGAGCAGTACTTC. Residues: CASSASGTGTYEQYF.

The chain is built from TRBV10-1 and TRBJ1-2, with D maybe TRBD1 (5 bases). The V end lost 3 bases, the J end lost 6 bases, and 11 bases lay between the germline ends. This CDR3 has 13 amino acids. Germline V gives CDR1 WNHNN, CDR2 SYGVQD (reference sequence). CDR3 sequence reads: CASSDRQGHGYTF. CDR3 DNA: TGCGCCAGCAGTGACCGCCAGGGTCATGGCTACACCTTC.

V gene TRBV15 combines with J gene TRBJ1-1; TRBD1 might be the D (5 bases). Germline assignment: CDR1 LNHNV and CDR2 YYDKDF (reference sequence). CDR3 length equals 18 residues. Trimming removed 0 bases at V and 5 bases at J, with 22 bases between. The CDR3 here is CATSRDGRGTGFWTEAFF. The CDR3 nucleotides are TGTGCCACCAGCAGAGATGGTCGGGGGACGGGTTTCTGGACTGAAGCTTTCTTT.

Here the CDR3 reads CASSLGLRNTGELFF. The CDR3, as DNA: TGCGCCAGCAGCTTAGGACTTAGGAACACCGGGGAGCTGTTTTTT. The chain employs TRBV5-1 and TRBJ2-2; D might be TRBD2 (5 bases). This CDR3 region has 15 residues. Trimming left V 2 bases short and J 1 base short, with 9 bases between. From germline, CDR1 is SGHRS and CDR2 YFSETQ.

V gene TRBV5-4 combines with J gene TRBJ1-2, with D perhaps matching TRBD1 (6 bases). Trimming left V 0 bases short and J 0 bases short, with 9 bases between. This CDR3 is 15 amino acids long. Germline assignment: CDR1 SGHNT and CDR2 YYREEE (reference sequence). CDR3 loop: CASSLARQANYGYTF. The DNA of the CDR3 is TGTGCCAGCAGCTTGGCCAGACAGGCTAACTATGGCTACACCTTC.